This TCR beta chain was retrieved from a study of blood T cell repertoires in COVID-19. Across the study: The United States, Italy and Spain were the sources of the acute and convalescent COVID-19 samples. T cells, B-cell-depleted T cells, or PBMCs supplied cDNA or gDNA.

Original handling: Estimated nucleated cell counts came from reference gene primer amplification. The protocol was immunoSEQ multiplex PCR, while the TCRdb copy is restricted to in-frame clones and leaves out a portion. V, J and clone size are taken as reported in that table, and D and trimming were inferred from the DNA itself. The sample has 200,000 to 250,000 clones; 84% are singletons. Remarks on this clone: The sample carries other DNA sequences with the same CDR3.

Germline V gene lookup returns CDR1 MGHRA and CDR2 YSYEKL. The ends lost 4 bases at V and 9 bases at J; junction bases unmatched: 9. The CDR3 contains 15 residues. The specimen sequenced was peripheral blood. The chain uses TRBV4-1 and TRBJ2-1, with 10 bases lining up with TRBD2. This clonotype was obtained from a woman aged 50 to 65 with active or convalescent COVID-19. The CDR3 protein is CASSRGLAGVGEQFF. The CDR3 nucleotides read TGCGCCAGCAGCCGAGGGCTAGCGGGAGTGGGTGAGCAGTTCTTC.